This T cell receptor (beta chain) was recovered during a study of vaccination and CD4 T cells after COVID-19. Study-level information: Control wells got either CEFX epitopes, HIV-1 Nef peptides, or no peptide at all.

The CDR3 runs to 13 residues. Trimming removed 7 bases at V and 0 bases at J, with 9 bases between. The germline V gene encodes CDR1 MNHNS and CDR2 SASEGT. The sample holds a few counts of this clonotype. Its antigen is unidentified. The Oncomine TCR Beta short-read assay sequenced DNA from cultured CD4+ T cells. MiXCR, applied by TCRdb to the PCR reads, yields one record per CDR3 protein. The data show 6,500 to 7,500 distinct CDR3 sequences, 35% to 45% seen once. Treatment specified: approximately 11-day PBMC culture with coronavirus spike peptide pools or control peptides (ViraFEST assay). Researchers collected the unexposed donor's CD4+ T cells before the COVID-19 pandemic (2011-2018). With peptide pools, ViraFEST first expanded antigen-specific T cells and afterwards sequenced their TCRs.

The chain is built from TRBV6-1 and TRBJ1-1, with D hard to call. The TCR comes from a human donor in good health. Sequenced: CD4+ T cells from blood, cultured in vitro. The DNA of the CDR3 is TGTGCCAGCACAGGATCGATGAACACTGAAGCTTTCTTT. This encodes CASTGSMNTEAFF.